This T cell receptor beta chain came from a study of CD8 T cells in Susac syndrome. Study details: The Susac syndrome patients that were sequenced included five or six with active disease and under ten in remission.

Reverse transcription of about 0.45 to 1 ug RNA was performed with random hexamers. One entry per CDR3 protein results from TCRdb running MiXCR on the immunoSEQ multiplex PCR reads. The sample lists approximately 190,000 distinct CDR3 sequences, roughly 94% occurring once. CDR3 length equals 13 residues. CDR1 MNHEY and CDR2 SMNVEV come from the germline V gene (reference sequence). Trimming removed 3 bases from V and 2 bases from J, with 8 bases in between. Sample: CD8+ T cells from PBMCs. The chain links TRBV27 to TRBJ2-7; D is unclear. The clonotype comes from a human donor with Susac syndrome. The DNA for the CDR3 is TGTGCCAGCAGTTTTAGTAGCCCCTACGAGCAGTACTTC. It translates to CASSFSSPYEQYF.